This entry describes one T cell receptor (beta chain). This record comes from a study of T cell responses to AZD1222 COVID-19 vaccine. Trimming took off 3 bases at V and 4 bases at J, with 9 bases between the two ends. CDR1 is SQVTM and CDR2 is ANQGSEA in the germline V gene. The CDR3 loop spans 12 amino acids. TCRdb's copy holds only in-frame clones and misses some; the assay was immunoSEQ multiplex PCR. The sample has approximately 150,000 clones; around 90% are singletons. This receptor was obtained from an adult who received the AZD1222 COVID-19 vaccine. The J gene is TRBJ1-2, the V gene TRBV29-1; a possible D gene is TRBD1 (5 bases). The sequences come from peripheral blood, collected 28 days after the second AZD1222 dose. The CDR3 protein is CSVEEGSYGYTF. The CDR3 bases are TGCAGCGTTGAGGAGGGGTCCTATGGCTACACCTTC.